These T cell receptor beta chains were read from a single sample in a study of blood T cell repertoires in COVID-19. The data were produced by immunoSEQ multiplex PCR, yet TCRdb's version contains in-frame clones alone and is incomplete. The sample has about 120,000 clones; 85% to 90% are singletons. The material sequenced was peripheral blood. The receptors were sampled from a woman between 55 and 75 years old with COVID-19, enrolled during active disease. Each CDR3 is given without its conserved first and last residue.

v_call	j_call	cdr3_aa
TRBV4-3	TRBJ1-3	ASSSDRGISGNTIY
TRBV5-1	TRBJ2-7	ASSLTVLYEQY
TRBV27	TRBJ1-6	ASSTYRVQDSPLH
TRBV25-1	TRBJ1-6	ASSLGGSNSPLH
TRBV30	TRBJ1-2	AWSVSRTGAGYT
TRBV20-1	TRBJ2-2	SASMLQNTGELF
TRBV11-2	TRBJ2-7	ASSFEGWYEQY
TRBV25-1	TRBJ1-6	ASSEDSRSSYNSPLH
TRBV5-1	TRBJ2-1	ASSDGLNEQF
TRBV7-9	TRBJ2-2	ASSLLGDTGELF
TRBV19	TRBJ2-1	ASSSGRGRNEQF
TRBV5-1	TRBJ2-6	ASSPAGGRGANVLT
TRBV6-2/TRBV6-3	TRBJ1-2	ASSNDGIYGYT
TRBV30	TRBJ1-1	AWRDRDEAF
TRBV5-1	TRBJ1-2	ASSDGTANNYGYT
TRBV23-1	TRBJ1-6	ASSKTRFTGSSYNSPLH
TRBV10-3	TRBJ2-7	AISESTRDRVYEQY
TRBV10-3	TRBJ2-2	AAEGQSNTGELF
TRBV6-1	TRBJ1-5	ASSEVPGQPQH
TRBV11-3	TRBJ2-7	ASSLAAGMSYEQY
TRBV10-3	TRBJ1-2	AIRPGEGNYGYT
TRBV30	TRBJ1-5	AWSRRQGLHSNQPQH
TRBV5-6	TRBJ2-5	ASGTERETQY
TRBV7-2	TRBJ2-7	ASSLSAGTYEQY
TRBV27	TRBJ1-1	ASSLGPKGLNTEAF
TRBV6-1	TRBJ1-2	ASSEGSFYGYT
TRBV25-1	TRBJ1-1	ASSFSVNTEAF
TRBV6-5	TRBJ1-1	ASRGQGGITEAF
TRBV7-3	TRBJ2-3	ASSRHGGEGTDTQY
TRBV7-3	TRBJ2-1	ASSPRTSGGINEQF
TRBV3-1/TRBV3-2	TRBJ2-1	ASSQAPEHNEQF
TRBV7-3	TRBJ2-2	ASSLNLAGGGTGELF